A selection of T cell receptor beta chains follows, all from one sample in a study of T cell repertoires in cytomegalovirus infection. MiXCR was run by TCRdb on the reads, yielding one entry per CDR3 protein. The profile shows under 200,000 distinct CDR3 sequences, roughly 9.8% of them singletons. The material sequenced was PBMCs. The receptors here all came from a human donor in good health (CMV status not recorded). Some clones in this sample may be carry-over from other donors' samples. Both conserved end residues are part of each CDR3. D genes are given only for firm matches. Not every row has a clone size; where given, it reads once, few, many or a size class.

CDR3 protein: CASSLAGGPHEQYF
CDR3 DNA: TGTGCCAGCAGCTTGGCGGGGGGGCCCCACGAGCAGTACTTC
V gene: TRBV7-2
clone size: many
J gene: TRBJ2-7
D gene: TRBD2

CDR3 protein: CASSLDVYSGNTIYF
CDR3 DNA: TGTGCCAGCAGCTTAGATGTGTACTCTGGAAACACCATATATTTT
V gene: TRBV11-2
clone size: few
J gene: TRBJ1-3
D gene: .

CDR3 protein: CASSPTVNSPLHF
CDR3 DNA: TGTGCCAGCTCACCGACAGTTAATTCACCCCTCCACTTT
V gene: TRBV18
clone size: .
J gene: TRBJ1-6
D gene: .

CDR3 protein: CASSYSGAGYSNQPQHF
CDR3 DNA: TGTGCCAGCAGTTACTCAGGGGCGGGCTATAGCAATCAGCCCCAGCATTTT
V gene: TRBV6-5
clone size: few
J gene: TRBJ1-5
D gene: .

CDR3 protein: CASSQRALVGYTF
CDR3 DNA: TGTGCCAGCAGCCAGAGGGCCCTGGTAGGCTACACCTTC
V gene: TRBV14
clone size: .
J gene: TRBJ1-2
D gene: .

CDR3 protein: CASSVTSGASETQYF
CDR3 DNA: TGTGCCAGCAGCGTGACTAGCGGGGCATCTGAGACCCAGTACTTC
V gene: TRBV5-6
clone size: many
J gene: TRBJ2-5
D gene: TRBD2

CDR3 protein: CASSTGTSGRNQETQYF
CDR3 DNA: TGCGCCAGCAGCACCGGGACTAGCGGGAGAAACCAAGAGACCCAGTACTTC
V gene: TRBV5-1
clone size: .
J gene: TRBJ2-5
D gene: TRBD2

CDR3 protein: CAISTATVNTEAFF
CDR3 DNA: TGTGCCATCAGTACAGCGACAGTGAACACTGAAGCTTTCTTT
V gene: TRBV10-3
clone size: many
J gene: TRBJ1-1
D gene: .

CDR3 protein: CSALVGAGQYGYTF
CDR3 DNA: TGCAGTGCTCTAGTGGGCGCGGGGCAGTATGGCTACACCTTC
V gene: TRBV20-1
clone size: many
J gene: TRBJ1-2
D gene: .

CDR3 protein: CASTQGQGRNYGYTF
CDR3 DNA: TGTGCCAGCACCCAAGGACAGGGCCGAAACTATGGCTACACCTTC
V gene: TRBV28
clone size: .
J gene: TRBJ1-2
D gene: TRBD1

CDR3 protein: CASSLGQGVTEAFF
CDR3 DNA: TGTGCCAGCAGCTTAGGGCAGGGGGTAACTGAAGCTTTCTTT
V gene: TRBV7-2
clone size: many
J gene: TRBJ1-1
D gene: TRBD1

CDR3 protein: CASSMGGTAMNTEAFF
CDR3 DNA: TGTGCCAGTAGCATGGGGGGGACAGCCATGAACACTGAAGCTTTCTTT
V gene: TRBV19
clone size: .
J gene: TRBJ1-1
D gene: TRBD1